The clone carrying this T cell receptor beta chain is labeled as medium-sized. One junction end disagrees with the germline gene, perhaps due to a read error. The sample comes from a study of spatial heterogeneity in lung cancer. Study at large: The study consistently detected more beta-chain than alpha-chain sequences.

Indicated time point: sample taken at primary tumor resection. No cell sorting; template was whole RNA from tumor, lung tissue or PBMC. Samples came from roughly 72 TRACERx patients with untreated early-stage lung cancer. This CDR3 comprises 14 residues. The V gene's germline CDR1 is SEHNR and CDR2 FQNEAQ (reference sequence). A unique molecular identifier was carried by every single TCR cDNA molecule. TCRdb re-called the 5' RACE reads through MiXCR, storing one row per CDR3 protein. The sample gives about 18,000 distinct CDR3 sequences, around 20% of which show up once; over 12% is in the top ten. The origin of this receptor is a male donor with early-stage non-small cell lung cancer. The chain has TRBV7-9 and TRBJ1-4; perhaps TRBD1 as D (5 bases). This specimen was PBMCs, taken at surgery. The CDR3 DNA reads as TGTGTCAGCAGCCGGGGGTTTGGCTCTGAAAAACTGTTTTTT. Its translation: CVSSRGFGSEKLFF.